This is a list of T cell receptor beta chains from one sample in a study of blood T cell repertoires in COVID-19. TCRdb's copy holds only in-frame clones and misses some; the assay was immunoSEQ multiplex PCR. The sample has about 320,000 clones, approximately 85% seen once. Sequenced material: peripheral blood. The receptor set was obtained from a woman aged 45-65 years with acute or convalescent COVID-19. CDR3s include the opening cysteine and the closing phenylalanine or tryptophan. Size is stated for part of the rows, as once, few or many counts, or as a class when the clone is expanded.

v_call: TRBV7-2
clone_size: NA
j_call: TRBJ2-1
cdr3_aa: CASSLFGVNSYNEQFF

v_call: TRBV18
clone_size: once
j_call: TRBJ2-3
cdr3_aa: CAARQGMAGDTQYF

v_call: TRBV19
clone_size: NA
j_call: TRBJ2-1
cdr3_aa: CATSRGVTSGRANEQFF

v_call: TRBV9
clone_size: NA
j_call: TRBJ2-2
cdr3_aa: CASSVGASGRTHTGELFF

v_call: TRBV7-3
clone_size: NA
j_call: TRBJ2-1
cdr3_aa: CASSLTGSGRIYNEQFF

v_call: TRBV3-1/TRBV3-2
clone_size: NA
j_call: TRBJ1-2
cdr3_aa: CASSLRQGAGYTF

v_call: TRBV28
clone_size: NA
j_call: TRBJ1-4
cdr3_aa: CASKTGVATNEKLFF

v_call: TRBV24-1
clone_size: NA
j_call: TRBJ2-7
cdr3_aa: CATSDTTGGGRYEQYF

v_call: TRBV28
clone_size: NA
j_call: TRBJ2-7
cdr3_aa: CASSLPGDRSHEQYF

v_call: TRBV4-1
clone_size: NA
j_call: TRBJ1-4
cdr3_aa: CASSQAKTGDNEKLFF

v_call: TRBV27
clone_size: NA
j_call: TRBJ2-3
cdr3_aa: CASRGLASASTDTQYF

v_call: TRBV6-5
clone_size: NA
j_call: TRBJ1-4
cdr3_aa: CASSWTVKDEKLFF

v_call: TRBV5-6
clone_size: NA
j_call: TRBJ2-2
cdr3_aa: CASSLVGAGTGELFF

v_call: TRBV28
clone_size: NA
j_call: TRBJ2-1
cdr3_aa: CAIYSIAGAREQFF

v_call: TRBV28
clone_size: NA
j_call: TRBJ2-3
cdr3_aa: CASSSHRALTDTQYF

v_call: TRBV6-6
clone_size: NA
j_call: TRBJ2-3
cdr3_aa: CASSYGGSTDTQYF

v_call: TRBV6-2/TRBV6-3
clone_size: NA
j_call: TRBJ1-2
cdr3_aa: CASSDGTASYYGYTF

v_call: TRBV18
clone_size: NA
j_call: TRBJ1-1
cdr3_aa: CASGRDRNTEAFF

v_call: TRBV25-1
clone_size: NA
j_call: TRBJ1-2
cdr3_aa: CASSPIGVVGYTF

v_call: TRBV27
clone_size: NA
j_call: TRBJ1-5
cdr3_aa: CASRTLFHDQPQHF

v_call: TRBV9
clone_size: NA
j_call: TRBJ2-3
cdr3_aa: CASSVASGTSPDTQYF

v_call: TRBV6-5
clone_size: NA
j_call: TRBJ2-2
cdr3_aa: CASNPGVRNTGELFF

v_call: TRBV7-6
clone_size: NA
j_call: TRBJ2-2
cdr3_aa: CASRGAPSGRVGAGELFF

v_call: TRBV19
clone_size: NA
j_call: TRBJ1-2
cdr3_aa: CASRTTNYGYTF

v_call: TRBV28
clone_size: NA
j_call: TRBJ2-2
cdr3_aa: CASSLWPSGRAAAGELFF

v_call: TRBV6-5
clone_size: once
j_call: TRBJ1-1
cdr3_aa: CASSYRDRALTFF

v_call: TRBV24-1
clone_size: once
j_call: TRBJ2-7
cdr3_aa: CATSDQDRVGREQYF

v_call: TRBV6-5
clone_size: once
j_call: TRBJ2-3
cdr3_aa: CASRTRGGLRDTQYF

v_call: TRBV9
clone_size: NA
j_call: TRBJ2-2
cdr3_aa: CASSVEAGVNTGELFF

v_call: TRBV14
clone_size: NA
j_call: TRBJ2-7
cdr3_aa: CASSQGRTGATYEQYF

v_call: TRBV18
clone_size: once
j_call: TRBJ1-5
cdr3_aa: CASSTRVNQPQHF

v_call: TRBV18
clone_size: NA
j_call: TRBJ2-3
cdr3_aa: CASSPLKQGAATDTQYF

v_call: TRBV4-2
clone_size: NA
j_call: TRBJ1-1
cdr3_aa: CASSQDRGGLRAEAFF

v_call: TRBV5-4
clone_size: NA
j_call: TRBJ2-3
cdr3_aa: CASSFVGISTDTQYF

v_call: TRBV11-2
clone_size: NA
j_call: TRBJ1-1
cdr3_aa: CASSLNRGTEAFF

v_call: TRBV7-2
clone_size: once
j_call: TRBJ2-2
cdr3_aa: CASSLVGGGTGELFF

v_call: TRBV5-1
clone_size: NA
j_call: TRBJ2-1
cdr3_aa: CASSLAVSEQFF

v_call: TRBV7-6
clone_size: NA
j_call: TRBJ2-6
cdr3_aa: CASSRQGSRILSGANVLTF

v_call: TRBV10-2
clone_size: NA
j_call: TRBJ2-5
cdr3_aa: CASSMTSQETQYF

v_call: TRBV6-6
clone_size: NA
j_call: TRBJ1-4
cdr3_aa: CASSKGGLLNEKLFF

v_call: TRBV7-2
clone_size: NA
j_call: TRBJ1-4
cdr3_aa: CASSFSGTPSNEKLFF

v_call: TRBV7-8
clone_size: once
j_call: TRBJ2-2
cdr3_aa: CASRGEGQATGELFF

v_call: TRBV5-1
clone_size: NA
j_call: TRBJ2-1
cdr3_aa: CASSNHKGIWDEQFF

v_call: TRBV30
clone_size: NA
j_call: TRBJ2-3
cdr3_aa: CAWRQGGLTDTQYF

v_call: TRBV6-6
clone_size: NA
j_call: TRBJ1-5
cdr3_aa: CASSYGGGQPQHF

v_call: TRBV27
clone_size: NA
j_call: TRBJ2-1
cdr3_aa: CASSRPIDRHYNEQFF

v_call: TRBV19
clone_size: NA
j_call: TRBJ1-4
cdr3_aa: CASSSDADEKLFF

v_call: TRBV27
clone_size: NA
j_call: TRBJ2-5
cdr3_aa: CASSESGPETQYF

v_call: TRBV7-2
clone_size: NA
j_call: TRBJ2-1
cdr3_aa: CASSLSWRAPYEQFF

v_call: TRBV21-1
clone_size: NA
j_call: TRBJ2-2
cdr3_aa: CASSPRDRDHTGELFF

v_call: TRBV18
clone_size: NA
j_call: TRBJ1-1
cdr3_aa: CASSQDLANTEAFF

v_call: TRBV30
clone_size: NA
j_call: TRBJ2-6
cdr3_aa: CAWLRGTGSAGANVLTF